The 15 T cell receptor beta chains listed next were all sequenced from one sample in a study of T cells in Graves' hyperthyroidism and ophthalmopathy (dated by TCRdb to between 2018 and 2021). Library preparation used multiplex PCR. The data were produced on an Illumina HiSeq 2000. The TCR beta CDR3 regions were amplified from the RNA transcripts. A first-round RT-PCR of the TCR CDR3 used the HTBI primer set with the Qiagen OneStep RT-PCR kit. TCRdb trimmed public reads at Q25 via fastp, called clones via MiXCR and kept in-frame beta chains. Rows with one shared CDR3 protein collapse into an entry with the most common genes and DNA. The sample contains 500,000 to 800,000 distinct CDR3 sequences, 45% of them found a single time. The biggest ten clones account for less than 9% of the sample. The sequencing input was peripheral blood or thyroid tissue (not recorded which). The receptors here all came from an adult man with Graves' disease, either hyperthyroidism or ophthalmopathy (not recorded which).

The chain carries TRBV5-4 and TRBJ2-5; D may be TRBD1 or TRBD2 (5 bases each). The CDR3 is 12 amino acids. V was shortened by 2 bases and J by 11 bases, with 13 bases between the two germline ends. Germline V lookup: CDR1 SGHNT, CDR2 YYREEE (reference sequence). In nucleotides, the CDR3 is TGTGCCAGCAGCTTAGGCTGGGGGAATCAGTACTTC. The encoded protein is CASSLGWGNQYF.

This clonotype was detected a few times. The chain uses TRBV6-6 and TRBJ2-5; 10 positions match TRBD1. The CDR3 runs to 14 residues. With V trimmed by 8 bases and J by 5 bases, 8 bases remained unmatched. CDR1 is MNHNY, CDR2 SVGAGI, per germline (reference sequence). In nucleotides, the CDR3 is TGTGCCAGCTCAACGGGGACAGGGGCCGAGACCCAGTACTTC. Its protein is CASSTGTGAETQYF.

The chain links TRBV12-3 or TRBV12-4 to TRBJ1-1, with D tentatively TRBD1 (5 bases). The CDR3 consists of 15 residues. Deletions cut 3 bases from V and 2 bases from J, with 13 bases between. The CDR3 spells CASSLEGGVNTEAFF. The CDR3 bases are TGTGCCAGCAGTTTGGAGGGAGGGGTCAACACTGAAGCTTTCTTT.

The genes are TRBV9 and TRBJ1-3; 7 nucleotides line up with TRBD1. The V and J ends lost 4 bases and 4 bases, in that order; junction bases with no gene match: 5. Germline V gives CDR1 SGDLS, CDR2 YYNGEE. The CDR3 is 14 residues long. The CDR3 spells CASSLTGRGNTIYF. The CDR3 nucleotides read TGTGCCAGCAGCTTGACAGGGCGAGGAAACACCATATATTTT.

V usage is TRBV19 and J usage is TRBJ1-6, with 9 bases lining up with TRBD1. Germline V gene lookup returns CDR1 LNHDA and CDR2 SQIVND (reference sequence). The V segment lost 5 bases and the J segment 8 bases; nucleotides outside the gene matches: 13. The CDR3 consists of 17 residues. CDR3 residues: CASSDHGTGTAHSPLHF. The DNA of the CDR3 is TGTGCCAGTAGTGACCACGGGACAGGGACAGCCCATTCACCCCTCCACTTT.

The table lists this clonotype with many counts. The chain carries TRBV24-1 and TRBJ1-2; no clear D gene. Germline-derived CDR1 and CDR2 are KGHDR and SFDVKD. The length of the CDR3 is 14 residues. The V end lost 4 bases, the J end lost 2 bases, and 10 bases lay between the germline ends. The CDR3 coding sequence is TGTGCCACCAGTGACTTAGGCCGGAACTATGGCTACACCTTC. This encodes CATSDLGRNYGYTF.

This clonotype appeared many times. This chain joins TRBV15 and TRBJ1-4; D is unresolved. Germline V gene sequence: CDR1 LNHNV, CDR2 YYDKDF (reference sequence). V shed 6 bases and J shed 5 bases, with 4 bases lying between them. The length of the CDR3 is 11 residues. This chain's CDR3 is CATRLNEKLFF. CDR3 bases: TGTGCCACCAGATTGAATGAAAAACTGTTTTTT.

This clonotype showed up many times. This rearrangement joins TRBV2 to TRBJ1-1; 9 bases map to TRBD1. J gave up 1 base and V 6 bases, and 3 bases lay outside the gene matches. Germline V CDR1 and CDR2: SNHLY, FYNNEI. CDR3 length: 14 residues. In nucleotides, the CDR3 is TGTGCCAGCAGCGTGGACAGGGGGAACACTGAAGCTTTCTTT. This sequence encodes CASSVDRGNTEAFF.

This clonotype was picked up many times. The rearrangement uses TRBV20-1 and TRBJ1-4; D is uncertain. Trimming left V 1 base short and J 13 bases short, with 10 bases between. CDR1 DFQATT and CDR2 SNEGSKA come from the germline V gene (reference sequence). The CDR3 loop spans 11 amino acids. The CDR3 nucleotides read TGCAGTGCTAGAGTGGATGTAGGACTGTTTTTT. Its translation is CSARVDVGLFF.

The chain combines TRBV11-2 with TRBJ2-5, with 9 bases lining up with TRBD1. The J segment lost 3 bases and the V segment lost 7 bases, leaving 3 bases of the junction unmatched. The CDR3 length is 13 residues. The germline V gene encodes CDR1 SGHAT and CDR2 FQNNGV. The CDR3 protein is CASTRTGEETQYF. As DNA, the CDR3 is TGTGCCAGCACCCGGACAGGGGAAGAGACCCAGTACTTC.

This clonotype came up a few times. Mismatch with germline at one junction end may stem from a read error. The chain recombines TRBV19 with TRBJ2-7, with 8 bases identical to TRBD1. The CDR3 length is 14 residues. CDR1 and CDR2 (germline): LNHDA, SQIVND (reference sequence). In DNA form, the CDR3 reads TGTGCCAGTAGTGCCCGGACAGGGTCCTCCGAGCAGTACTTC. Protein product: CASSARTGSSEQYF.

The chain carries TRBV6-1 and TRBJ1-5; D call uncertain. Germline V CDR1 and CDR2: MNHNS, SASEGT. The CDR3 extends over 13 amino acids. V lost 5 bases, J lost 5 bases, and 10 bases lay in between. The CDR3 DNA sequence: TGTGCCAGCAGTAAAAACCAGGATCAGCCCCAGCATTTT. This codes for CASSKNQDQPQHF.

As concerns this clonotype: At one boundary the junction diverges from the germline segment, which might be a read error. The CDR3, as DNA: TGTGCCAGCAGTGCGACTAATCAGGAGGACCCTGGGGCCAACGTCCTGACTTTC. Translating it yields CASSATNQEDPGANVLTF. The chain couples TRBV10-3 to TRBJ2-6, with a tentative D call TRBD2 (5 bases). Germline assignment: CDR1 ENHRY and CDR2 SYGVKD. The CDR3 contains 18 residues.

Of note for this clonotype: It is likely a read error, because the conserved phenylalanine at the end of the CDR3 is missing. The chain couples TRBV29-1 to TRBJ1-1; the D gene is possibly TRBD1 (5 bases). Germline CDR1 SQVTM, CDR2 ANQGSEA. The CDR3 is 14 amino acids. CDR3 nucleotides: TGTAGCGTTGAAGATGCGAGGCAGGGAGCTGAAGCTTTCCTT. It encodes CSVEDARQGAEAFL.

V gene TRBV10-2 combines with J gene TRBJ2-7, with 8 positions matching TRBD1. Looked up from germline, CDR1 is WSHSY and CDR2 is SAAADI. Unmatched junction bases numbered 8, after V lost 6 bases and J lost 7 bases. The CDR3 extends over 13 amino acids. DNA of the CDR3: TGCGCCAGCAGATCCGGGACAGGTGGTGAGCAGTACTTC. Translation gives CASRSGTGGEQYF.